This T cell receptor beta chain was profiled in a study of blood T cell repertoires in COVID-19 (dated by TCRdb to 2020 to 2022). For context, the study as a whole: Samples from collaborators originated in the United States, Italy and Spain and spanned both the acute and convalescent phases of COVID-19. The prospective study material was composed of cDNA or gDNA derived from T cells, B-cell-depleted T cells, or PBMCs. Where HLA class I and class II types were available, the types were taken from metadata supplied by the sample provider, not from assay-based typing. Sample metadata almost always included a de-identified subject ID, COVID-19 status, age in years and sex. Samples came from the ongoing ImmuneRACE study (first 160 participants) plus 1,254 subjects from 6 global collaborators. A freely available public database, intended as a resource for researchers studying the immune response to SARS-CoV-2, is where the repertoires were released. Deeply sampled blood TCRbeta repertoires from subjects exposed to, actively infected with, or recovered from COVID-19 were included in the dataset.

Details on this clone: No cognate antigen has been identified for it. No clone much larger than this one lies a single base away; base qualities are absent.

From the germline V gene, CDR1 is SGHTS and CDR2 is YDEGEE. The CDR3, cysteine through phenylalanine, is 14 amino acids long. Only the CDR3 DNA is retained, 42 bases long and in frame from the first base. The germline V end is reduced by 5 bases and the J end by 2 bases; junction bases left unmatched: 6. What the research found in general, with its limitations: How much clinical and demographic metadata was included differed by source and by participant, and the metadata was provided uncurated.

Participants in the prospective study were enrolled through a virtual design, were aged 18 to 89 years, and lived in roughly 24 United States geographic areas. In the prospective study, cohorts were assigned on the basis of participant-reported clinical history obtained from a screening survey and a study questionnaire. Exposed participants had been in contact, within 2 weeks of entering the study, with a person who had a PCR-confirmed or clinician-diagnosed case of COVID-19. In the prospective study, whole blood, serum and a nasopharyngeal or oropharyngeal swab were collected from each participant by mobile phlebotomists. Over a roughly 2-month period, participants in the prospective study had the option of providing additional blood draws and questionnaires. Blood samples from the prospective study were shipped frozen or at room temperature prior to DNA extraction. TCRbeta CDR3 regions were amplified from genomic DNA using the immunoSEQ Assay, a bias-controlled multiplex PCR. On the study's bioinformatics: The number of nucleated cells in each sample was estimated by amplification of reference gene primers within the assay. To quantify the absolute abundance of each unique TCRbeta CDR3 rearrangement, sequence reads were collapsed and filtered. For each sample, productive Simpson clonality was calculated as the square root of Simpson's diversity index over productive rearrangements. TCRdb re-hosts the immuneACCESS table, in-frame sequences only. Its copies lack some clones; in the studies checked, an unresolved V gene accounts for under half of them, and the cause for the rest is not known. That table is the source of V, J and clone size, and D and trimming were worked out from the DNA. For this sample there are approximately 300,000 clones; around 85% appear just once. The ten biggest clones cover over 1.5% of the sample.

The source of this sequence is a woman aged 25 to 39 who had been exposed to COVID-19. Sequences were obtained from PBMCs or T cells enriched from blood (not recorded which). This chain is built from TRBV5-8 and TRBJ1-1, with 7 bases in between that match TRBD1. In nucleotides, the sequence is TGTGCCAGCAGAGAGACAGGGAGAAACACTGAAGCTTTCTTT. Its protein product is CASRETGRNTEAFF.